The source of this T cell receptor beta chain is a study of blood T cell repertoires in COVID-19. Study information: T cells, B-cell-depleted T cells, or PBMCs supplied cDNA or gDNA.

V gave up 6 bases and J gave up 1 base; unmatched junction bases: 18. This CDR3 contains 18 residues. Germline lookup yields CDR1 SQVTM and CDR2 ANQGSEA. In the authors' methods: Amplification of reference gene primers provided the estimated nucleated cell counts. Sequencing used immunoSEQ multiplex PCR; TCRdb keeps in-frame clones, though not all of them. V and J calls and clone size are given by that table; D and trimming were obtained from the DNA. The sample yields tens of thousands of clones, 65% to 90% seen once. This chain uses TRBV29-1 with TRBJ2-3; TRBD2 aligns across 8 bases. Sequencing used peripheral blood. This clonotype was obtained from a man older than 75 with active COVID-19. The CDR3 nucleotides read TGCAGCGTCGGAGGACGAGGGACGGGGGGGGCCCGCACAGATACGCAGTATTTT. It specifies CSVGGRGTGGARTDTQYF.